The text below deals with one T cell receptor beta chain. Its antigen remains unidentified. A read error may produce the germline difference seen at one junction end. RNA transcripts yielded amplified TCR beta CDR3 regions. A first-round RT-PCR of the TCR CDR3 used the HTBI primer set. TCRdb fed the multiplex PCR reads into MiXCR, producing one record per CDR3 protein. The sample records fewer than 650,000 distinct CDR3 sequences, about 46% being singletons. There are 13 residues in the CDR3. Looked up from germline, CDR1 is SGHRS and CDR2 is YFSETQ. The data are from a study of T cells in Graves' hyperthyroidism and ophthalmopathy. Study results and caveats: A model of 13 V-J features distinguished ophthalmopathy from stable hyperthyroidism. In the blood, most expanded thyroid clonotypes above 0.001 appeared as well.

This TCR came from an adult woman with Graves' disease, either hyperthyroidism or ophthalmopathy (not recorded which). The chain links TRBV5-1 to TRBJ2-5; 7 bases map to TRBD2. The sequencing sample was made of peripheral blood or thyroid tissue (not recorded which). Here the CDR3 reads CASGEGRRETQYF. The DNA of the CDR3 is TGTGCCAGCGGGGAGGGGCGCAGAGAGACCCAGTACTTC.